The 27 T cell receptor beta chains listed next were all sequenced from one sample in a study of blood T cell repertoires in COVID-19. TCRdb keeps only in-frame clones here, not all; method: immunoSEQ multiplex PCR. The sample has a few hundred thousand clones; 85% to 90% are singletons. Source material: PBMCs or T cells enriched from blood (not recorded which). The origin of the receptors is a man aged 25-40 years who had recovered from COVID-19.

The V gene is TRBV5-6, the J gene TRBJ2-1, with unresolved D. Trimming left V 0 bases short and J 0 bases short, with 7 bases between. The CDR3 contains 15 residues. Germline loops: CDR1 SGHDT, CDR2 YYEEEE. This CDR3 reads CASSLAYLSYNEQFF. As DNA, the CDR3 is TGTGCCAGCAGCTTGGCCTACCTCTCCTACAATGAGCAGTTCTTC.

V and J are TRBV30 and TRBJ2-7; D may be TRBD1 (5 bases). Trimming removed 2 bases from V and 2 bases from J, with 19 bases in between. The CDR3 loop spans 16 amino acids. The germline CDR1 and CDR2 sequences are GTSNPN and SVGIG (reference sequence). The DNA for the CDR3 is TGTGCCTGGAGTCCACCAGTAGGGGAATTGCCCTACGAGCAGTACTTC. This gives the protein CAWSPPVGELPYEQYF.

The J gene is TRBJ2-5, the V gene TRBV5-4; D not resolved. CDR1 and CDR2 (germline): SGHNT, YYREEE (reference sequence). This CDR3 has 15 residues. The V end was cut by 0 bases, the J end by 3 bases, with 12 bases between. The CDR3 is CASSLAAAHEETQYF. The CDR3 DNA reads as TGTGCCAGCAGCTTGGCCGCGGCACATGAAGAGACCCAGTACTTC.

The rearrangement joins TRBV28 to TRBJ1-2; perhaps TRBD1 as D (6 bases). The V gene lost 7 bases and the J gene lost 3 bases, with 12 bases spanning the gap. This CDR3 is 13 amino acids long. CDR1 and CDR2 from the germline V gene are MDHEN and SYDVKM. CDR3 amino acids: CASIQGRDYGYTF. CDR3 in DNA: TGTGCCAGCATCCAGGGGCGCGACTATGGCTACACCTTC.

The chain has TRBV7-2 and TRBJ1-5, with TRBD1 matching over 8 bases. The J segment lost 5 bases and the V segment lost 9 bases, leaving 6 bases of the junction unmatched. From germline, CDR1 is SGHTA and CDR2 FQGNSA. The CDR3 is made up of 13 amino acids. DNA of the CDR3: TGTGCCAGTGGGACAGGAGTTTATCAGCCCCAGCATTTT. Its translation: CASGTGVYQPQHF.

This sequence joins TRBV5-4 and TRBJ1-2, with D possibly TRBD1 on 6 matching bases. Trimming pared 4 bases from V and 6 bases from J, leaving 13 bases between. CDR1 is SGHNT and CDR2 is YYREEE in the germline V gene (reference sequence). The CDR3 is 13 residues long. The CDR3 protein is CASSEQGRDGYTF. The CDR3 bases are TGTGCCAGCAGCGAACAGGGTCGGGATGGCTACACCTTC.

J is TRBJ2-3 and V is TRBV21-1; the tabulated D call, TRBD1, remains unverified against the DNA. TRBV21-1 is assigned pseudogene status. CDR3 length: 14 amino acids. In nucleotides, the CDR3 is TGTGCCAGCAGCAAAGTGTGGGGCCCAGATACGCAGTATTTT. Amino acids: CASSKVWGPDTQYF.

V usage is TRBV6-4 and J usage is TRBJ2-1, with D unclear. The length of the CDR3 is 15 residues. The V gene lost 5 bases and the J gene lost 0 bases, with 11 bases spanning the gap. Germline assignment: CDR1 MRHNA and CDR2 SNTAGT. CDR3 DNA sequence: TGTGCCAGCAGTTCTCTACCTAGCTCCTACAATGAGCAGTTCTTC. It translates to CASSSLPSSYNEQFF.

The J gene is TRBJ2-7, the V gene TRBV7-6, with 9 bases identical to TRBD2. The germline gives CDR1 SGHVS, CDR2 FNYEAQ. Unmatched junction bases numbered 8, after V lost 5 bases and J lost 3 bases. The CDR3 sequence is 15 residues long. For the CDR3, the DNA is TGTGCCAGCAGCCCAACTCTAGCGGGAAGCTACGAGCAGTACTTC. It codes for CASSPTLAGSYEQYF.

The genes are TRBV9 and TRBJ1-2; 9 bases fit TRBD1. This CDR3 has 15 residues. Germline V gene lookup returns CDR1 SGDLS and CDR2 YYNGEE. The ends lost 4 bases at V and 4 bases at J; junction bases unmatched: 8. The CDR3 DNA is TGTGCCAGCAGCCCCTGGACAGGGGAAGCCTATGGCTACACCTTC. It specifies CASSPWTGEAYGYTF.

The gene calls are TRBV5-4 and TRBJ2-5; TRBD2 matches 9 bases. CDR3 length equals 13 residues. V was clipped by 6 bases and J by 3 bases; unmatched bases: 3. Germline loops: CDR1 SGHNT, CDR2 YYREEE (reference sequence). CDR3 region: CASNLAGEETQYF. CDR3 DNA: TGTGCCAGCAACTTAGCGGGAGAAGAGACCCAGTACTTC. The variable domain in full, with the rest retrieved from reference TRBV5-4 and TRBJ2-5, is ETGVTQSPTHLIKTRGQQVTLRCSSQSGHNTVSWYQQALGQGPQFIFQYYREEENGRGNFPPRFSGLQFPNYSSELNVNALELDDSALYLCASNLAGEETQYFGPGTRLLVL.

The CDR3 is CASGLILGQGLEQYF. In DNA, the CDR3 is TGTGCTAGTGGTTTGATCCTGGGACAGGGTTTAGAGCAGTACTTC. The chain uses TRBV12-5 and TRBJ2-7, with 9 positions matching TRBD1. V lost 2 bases, J lost 7 bases, and 9 bases stayed unmatched. The CDR3 contains 15 residues. Germline CDR1 LGHNT, CDR2 FRNRAP.

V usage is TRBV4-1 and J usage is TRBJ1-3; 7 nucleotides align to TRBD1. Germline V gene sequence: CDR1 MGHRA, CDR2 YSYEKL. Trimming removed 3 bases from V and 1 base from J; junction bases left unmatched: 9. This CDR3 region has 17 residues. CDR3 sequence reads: CASSQGGRQGSGNTIYF. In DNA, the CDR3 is TGCGCCAGCAGCCAGGGGGGTCGACAGGGTTCTGGAAACACCATATATTTT.

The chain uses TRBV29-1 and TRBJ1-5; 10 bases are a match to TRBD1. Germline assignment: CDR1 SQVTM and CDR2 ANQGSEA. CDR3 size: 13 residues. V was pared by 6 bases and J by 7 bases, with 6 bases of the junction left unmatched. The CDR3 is CSVRRGQGQPQHF. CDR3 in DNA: TGCAGCGTCCGGCGGGGACAGGGGCAGCCCCAGCATTTT.

The CDR3 DNA reads as TGTGCCAGCAGTCCCCGCCGACTAGCGGGAGGGCCGGAGACCCAGTACTTC. Translation: CASSPRRLAGGPETQYF. The V gene is TRBV27, the J gene TRBJ2-5; 14 bases agree with TRBD2. This CDR3 is built from 17 residues. In germline, CDR1 is MNHEY, CDR2 SMNVEV (reference sequence). The ends lost 5 bases at V and 5 bases at J; junction bases unmatched: 10.

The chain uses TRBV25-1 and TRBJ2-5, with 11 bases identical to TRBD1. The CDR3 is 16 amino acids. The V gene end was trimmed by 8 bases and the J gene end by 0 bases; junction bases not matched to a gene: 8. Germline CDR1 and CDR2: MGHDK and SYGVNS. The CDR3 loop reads CASAQGTGGDQETQYF. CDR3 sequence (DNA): TGTGCCAGCGCCCAAGGGACAGGGGGGGACCAAGAGACCCAGTACTTC.

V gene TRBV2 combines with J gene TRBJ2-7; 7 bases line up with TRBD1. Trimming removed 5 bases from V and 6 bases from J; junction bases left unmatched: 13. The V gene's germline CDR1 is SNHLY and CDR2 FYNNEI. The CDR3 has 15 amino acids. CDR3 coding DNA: TGTGCCAGCAGTCGACGAGGGGGCCTAGAGGGCGAGCAGTACTTC. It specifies CASSRRGGLEGEQYF. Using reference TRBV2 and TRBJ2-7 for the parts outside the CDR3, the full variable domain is EPEVTQTPSHQVTQMGQEVILRCVPISNHLYFYWYRQILGQKVEFLVSFYNNEISEKSEIFDDQFSVERPDGSNFTLKIRSTKLEDSAMYFCASSRRGGLEGEQYFGPGTRLTVT.

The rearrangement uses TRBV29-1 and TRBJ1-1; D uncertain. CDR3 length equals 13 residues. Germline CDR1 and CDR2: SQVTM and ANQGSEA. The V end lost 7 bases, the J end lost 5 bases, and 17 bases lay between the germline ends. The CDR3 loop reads CSASPERGTEAFF. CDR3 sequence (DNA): TGCAGCGCATCGCCGGAGAGAGGAACTGAAGCTTTCTTT.

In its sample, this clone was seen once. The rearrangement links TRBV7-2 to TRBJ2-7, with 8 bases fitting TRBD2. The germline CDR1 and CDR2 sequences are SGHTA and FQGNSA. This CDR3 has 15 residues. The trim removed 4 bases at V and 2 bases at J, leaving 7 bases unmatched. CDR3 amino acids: CASSSAGLAAYEQYF. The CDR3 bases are TGTGCCAGCAGCTCCGCCGGACTAGCAGCCTACGAGCAGTACTTC. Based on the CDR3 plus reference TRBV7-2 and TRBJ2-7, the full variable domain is GAGVSQSPSNKVTEKGKDVELRCDPISGHTALYWYRQSLGQGLEFLIYFQGNSAPDKSGLPSDRFSAERTGGSVSTLTIQRTQQEDSAVYLCASSSAGLAAYEQYFGPGTRLTVT.

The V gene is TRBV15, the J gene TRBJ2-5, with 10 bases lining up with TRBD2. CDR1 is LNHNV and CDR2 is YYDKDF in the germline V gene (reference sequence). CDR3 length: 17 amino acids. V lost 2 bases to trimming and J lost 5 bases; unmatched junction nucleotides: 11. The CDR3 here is CATSRTGAGGLRETQYF. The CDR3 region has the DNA TGTGCCACCAGCAGAACCGGAGCGGGAGGGCTGAGGGAGACCCAGTACTTC.

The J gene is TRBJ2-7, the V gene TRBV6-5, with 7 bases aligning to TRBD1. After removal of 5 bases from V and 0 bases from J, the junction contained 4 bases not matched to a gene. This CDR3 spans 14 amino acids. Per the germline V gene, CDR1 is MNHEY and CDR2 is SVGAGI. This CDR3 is CASSPGTVSYEQYF. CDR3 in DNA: TGTGCCAGCAGTCCGGGGACAGTCTCCTACGAGCAGTACTTC.

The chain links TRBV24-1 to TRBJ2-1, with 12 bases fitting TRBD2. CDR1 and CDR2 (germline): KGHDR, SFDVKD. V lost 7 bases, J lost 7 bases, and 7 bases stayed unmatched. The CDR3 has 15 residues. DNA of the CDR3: TGTGCCACCAGCCCGTCTAGCGGGAGGGCTAATGAGCAGTTCTTC. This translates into CATSPSSGRANEQFF.

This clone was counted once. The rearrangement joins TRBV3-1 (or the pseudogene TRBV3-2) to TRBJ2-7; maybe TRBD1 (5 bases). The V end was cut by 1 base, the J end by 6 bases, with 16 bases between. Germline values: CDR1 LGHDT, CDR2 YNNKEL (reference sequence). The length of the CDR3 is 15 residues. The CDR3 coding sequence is TGTGCCAGCAGCCAAGTGTTAGGGATAGGGGCCGAGCAGTACTTC. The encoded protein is CASSQVLGIGAEQYF.

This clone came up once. The CDR3 loop is CASSQDALAGASDTQYF. The DNA of the CDR3 is TGTGCCAGCAGCCAAGATGCACTAGCGGGAGCTTCAGATACGCAGTATTTT. The V and J genes are TRBV3-1 (or the pseudogene TRBV3-2) and TRBJ2-3, with 11 bases that match TRBD2. The CDR3 runs to 17 residues. The V and J ends lost 0 bases and 4 bases, in that order; junction bases with no gene match: 6. The V gene's germline CDR1 is LGHDT and CDR2 YNNKEL (reference sequence).

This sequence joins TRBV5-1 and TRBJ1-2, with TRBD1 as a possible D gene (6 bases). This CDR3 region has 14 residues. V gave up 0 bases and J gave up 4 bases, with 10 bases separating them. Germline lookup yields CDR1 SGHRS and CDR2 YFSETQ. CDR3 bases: TGCGCCAGCAGCTTGGCCGACAGGACCTATGGCTACACCTTC. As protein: CASSLADRTYGYTF.

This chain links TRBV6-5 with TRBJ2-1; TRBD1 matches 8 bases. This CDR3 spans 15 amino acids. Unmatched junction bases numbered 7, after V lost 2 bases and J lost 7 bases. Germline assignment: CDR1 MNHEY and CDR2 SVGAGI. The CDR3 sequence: CASSYRTGLKNEQFF. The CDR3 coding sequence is TGTGCCAGCAGTTACCGGACAGGGCTGAAGAATGAGCAGTTCTTC.

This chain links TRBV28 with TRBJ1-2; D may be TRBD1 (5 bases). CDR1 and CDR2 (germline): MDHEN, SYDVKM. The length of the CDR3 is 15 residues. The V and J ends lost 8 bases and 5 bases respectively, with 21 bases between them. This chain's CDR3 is CASLGGRGRDYGYTF. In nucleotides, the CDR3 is TGTGCCAGCCTCGGGGGTAGGGGACGAGATTATGGCTACACCTTC.